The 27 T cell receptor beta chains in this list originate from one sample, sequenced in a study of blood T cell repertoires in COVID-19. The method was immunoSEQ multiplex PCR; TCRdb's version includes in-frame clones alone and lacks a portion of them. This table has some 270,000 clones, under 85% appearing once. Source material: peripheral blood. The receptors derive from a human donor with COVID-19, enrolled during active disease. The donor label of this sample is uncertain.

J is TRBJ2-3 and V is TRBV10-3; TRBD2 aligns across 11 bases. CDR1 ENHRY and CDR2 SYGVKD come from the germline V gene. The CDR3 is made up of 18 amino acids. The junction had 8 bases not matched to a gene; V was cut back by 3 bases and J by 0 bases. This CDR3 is CAISDGTSGSSSTDTQYF. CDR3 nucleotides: TGTGCCATCAGTGACGGGACTAGCGGATCCTCTAGCACAGATACGCAGTATTTT.

CDR3 loop: CASSLSWNTGELFF. In DNA, the CDR3 is TGTGCCAGCAGTTTATCCTGGAACACCGGGGAGCTGTTTTTT. The chain couples TRBV27 to TRBJ2-2; D unclear. The CDR3 is 14 residues long. Germline CDR1 reads MNHEY; CDR2 reads SMNVEV (reference sequence). Trimming removed 0 bases from V and 1 base from J, with 3 bases in between.

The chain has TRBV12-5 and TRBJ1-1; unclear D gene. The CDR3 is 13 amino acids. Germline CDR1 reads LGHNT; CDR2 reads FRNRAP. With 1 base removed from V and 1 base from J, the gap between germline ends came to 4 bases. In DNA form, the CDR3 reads TGTGCTAGTGGTTTGGAGCAGAACACTGAAGCTTTCTTT. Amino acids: CASGLEQNTEAFF.

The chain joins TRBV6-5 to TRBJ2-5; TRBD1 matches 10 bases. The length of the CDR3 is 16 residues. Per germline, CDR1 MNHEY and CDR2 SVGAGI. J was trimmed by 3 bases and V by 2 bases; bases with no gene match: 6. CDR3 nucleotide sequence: TGTGCCAGCAGTTACCCGCGGGACAGGGGCGAAGAGACCCAGTACTTC. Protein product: CASSYPRDRGEETQYF.

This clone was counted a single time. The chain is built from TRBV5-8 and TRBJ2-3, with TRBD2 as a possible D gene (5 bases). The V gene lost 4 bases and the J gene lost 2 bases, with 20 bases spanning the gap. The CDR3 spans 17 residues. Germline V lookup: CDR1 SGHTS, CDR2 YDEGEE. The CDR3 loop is CASSRLPAGGNTDTQYF. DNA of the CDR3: TGTGCCAGCAGCCGACTACCTGCGGGTGGTAACACAGATACGCAGTATTTT.

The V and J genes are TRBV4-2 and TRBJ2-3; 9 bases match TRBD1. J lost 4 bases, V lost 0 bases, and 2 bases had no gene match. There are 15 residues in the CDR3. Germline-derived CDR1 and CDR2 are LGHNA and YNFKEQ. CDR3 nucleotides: TGTGCCAGCAGCCAAGACGGGACAGGGTCAGATACGCAGTATTTT. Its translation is CASSQDGTGSDTQYF.

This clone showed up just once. CDR3 sequence reads: CASSFTRGLGELFF. CDR3 nucleotides: TGTGCCAGCAGTTTCACCAGGGGGCTAGGGGAGCTGTTTTTT. V and J are TRBV27 and TRBJ2-2; 8 bases are shared with TRBD1. V lost 3 bases to trimming and J lost 8 bases; unmatched junction nucleotides: 5. The germline V gene encodes CDR1 MNHEY and CDR2 SMNVEV (reference sequence). CDR3 length equals 14 residues.

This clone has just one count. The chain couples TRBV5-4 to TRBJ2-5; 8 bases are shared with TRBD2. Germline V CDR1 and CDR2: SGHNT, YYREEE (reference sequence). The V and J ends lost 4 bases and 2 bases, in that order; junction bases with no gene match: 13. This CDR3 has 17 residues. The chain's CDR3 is CASSQPGLAGIQETQYF. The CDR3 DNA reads TGTGCCAGCAGCCAACCGGGGTTAGCGGGGATACAAGAGACCCAGTACTTC.

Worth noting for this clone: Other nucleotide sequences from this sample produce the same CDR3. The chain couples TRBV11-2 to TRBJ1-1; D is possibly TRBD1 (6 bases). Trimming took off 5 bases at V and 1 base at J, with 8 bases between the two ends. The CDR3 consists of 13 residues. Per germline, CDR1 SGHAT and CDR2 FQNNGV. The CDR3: CASSLGQNTEAFF. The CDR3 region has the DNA TGTGCCAGCAGCCTGGGACAGAACACTGAAGCTTTCTTT.

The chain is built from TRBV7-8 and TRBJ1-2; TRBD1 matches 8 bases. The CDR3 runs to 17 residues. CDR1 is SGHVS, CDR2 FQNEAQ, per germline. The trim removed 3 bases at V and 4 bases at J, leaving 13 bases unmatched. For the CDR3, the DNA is TGTGCCAGCAGCTTCTTCCTTGGGACAGGCAGAATCTATGGCTACACCTTC. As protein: CASSFFLGTGRIYGYTF.

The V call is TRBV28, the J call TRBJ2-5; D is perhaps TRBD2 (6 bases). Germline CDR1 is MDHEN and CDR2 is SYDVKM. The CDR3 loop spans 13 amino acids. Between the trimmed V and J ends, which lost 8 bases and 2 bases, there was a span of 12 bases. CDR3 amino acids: CASVVGGQETQYF. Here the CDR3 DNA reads TGTGCCAGCGTAGTGGGGGGACAAGAGACCCAGTACTTC.

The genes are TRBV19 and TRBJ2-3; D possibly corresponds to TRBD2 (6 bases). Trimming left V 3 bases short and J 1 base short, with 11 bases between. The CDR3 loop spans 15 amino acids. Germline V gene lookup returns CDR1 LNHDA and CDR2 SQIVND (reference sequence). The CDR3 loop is CASSIAVAGTDTQYF. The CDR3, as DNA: TGTGCCAGTAGTATTGCCGTAGCGGGCACAGATACGCAGTATTTT.

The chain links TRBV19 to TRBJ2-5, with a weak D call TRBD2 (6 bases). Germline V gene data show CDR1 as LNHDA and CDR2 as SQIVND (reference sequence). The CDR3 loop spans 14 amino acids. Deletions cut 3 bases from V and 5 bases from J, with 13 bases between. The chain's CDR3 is CASSISRDFETQYF. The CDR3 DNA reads TGTGCCAGTAGTATTTCCAGGGACTTCGAGACCCAGTACTTC. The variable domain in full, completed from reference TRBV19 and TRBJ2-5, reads DGGITQSPKYLFRKEGQNVTLSCEQNLNHDAMYWYRQDPGQGLRLIYYSQIVNDFQKGDIAEGYSVSREKKESFPLTVTSAQKNPTAFYLCASSISRDFETQYFGPGTRLLVL.

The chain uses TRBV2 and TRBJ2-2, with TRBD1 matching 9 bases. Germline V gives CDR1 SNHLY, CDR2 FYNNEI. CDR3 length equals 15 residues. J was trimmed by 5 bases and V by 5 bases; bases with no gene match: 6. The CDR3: CASSPRTGETGELFF. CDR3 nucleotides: TGTGCCAGCAGTCCTCGGACAGGGGAGACCGGGGAGCTGTTTTTT.

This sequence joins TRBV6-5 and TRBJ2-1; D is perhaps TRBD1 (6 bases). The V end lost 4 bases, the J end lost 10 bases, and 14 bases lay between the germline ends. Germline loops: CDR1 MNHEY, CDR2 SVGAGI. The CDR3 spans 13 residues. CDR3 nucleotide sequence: TGTGCCAGCAGTTTAACCCTGGACAGAGAGCAGTTCTTC. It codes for CASSLTLDREQFF.

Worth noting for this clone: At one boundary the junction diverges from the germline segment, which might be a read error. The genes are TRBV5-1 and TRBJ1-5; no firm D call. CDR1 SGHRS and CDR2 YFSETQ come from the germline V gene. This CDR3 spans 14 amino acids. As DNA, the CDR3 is TGCGCCAGTAGCTCGGACTTAACTGGACAGCCCCAGCATTTT. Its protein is CASSSDLTGQPQHF.

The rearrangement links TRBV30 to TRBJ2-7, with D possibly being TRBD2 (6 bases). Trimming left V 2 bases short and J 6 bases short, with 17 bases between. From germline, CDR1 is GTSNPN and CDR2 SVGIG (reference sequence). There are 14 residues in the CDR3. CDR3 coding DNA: TGTGCCTGGAGTAGACTAGGAGGGCCCGGCGAGCAGTACTTC. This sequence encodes CAWSRLGGPGEQYF.

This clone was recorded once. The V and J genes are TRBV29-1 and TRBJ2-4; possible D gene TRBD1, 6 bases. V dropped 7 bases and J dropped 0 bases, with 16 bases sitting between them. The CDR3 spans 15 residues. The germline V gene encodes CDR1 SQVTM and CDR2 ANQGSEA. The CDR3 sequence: CSAWTVLRAKNIQYF. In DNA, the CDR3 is TGCAGCGCCTGGACAGTTTTGAGAGCCAAAAACATTCAGTACTTC.

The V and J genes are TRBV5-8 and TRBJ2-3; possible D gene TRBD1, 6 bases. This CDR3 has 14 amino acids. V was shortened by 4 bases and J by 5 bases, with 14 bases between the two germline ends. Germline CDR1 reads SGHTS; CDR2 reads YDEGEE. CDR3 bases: TGTGCCAGCAGCCGGACAGCCCCCGGAGATACGCAGTATTTT. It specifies CASSRTAPGDTQYF.

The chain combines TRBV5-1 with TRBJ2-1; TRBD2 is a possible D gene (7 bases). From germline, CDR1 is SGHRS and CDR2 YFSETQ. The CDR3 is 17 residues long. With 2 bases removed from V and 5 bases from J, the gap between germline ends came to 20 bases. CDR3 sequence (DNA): TGCGCCAGCAGCTTTATAAGTACAGGGAGGGGTCACAATGAGCAGTTCTTC. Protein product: CASSFISTGRGHNEQFF.

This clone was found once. Here the CDR3 reads CASSFLDDRGSYGYTF. The CDR3 nucleotides are TGTGCCAGCAGTTTTCTAGATGACAGGGGGAGTTATGGCTACACCTTC. This chain links TRBV27 with TRBJ1-2, with 9 positions matching TRBD1. This CDR3 comprises 16 residues. Per the germline V gene, CDR1 is MNHEY and CDR2 is SMNVEV (reference sequence). V lost 3 bases and J lost 5; bases outside the gene matches: 10.

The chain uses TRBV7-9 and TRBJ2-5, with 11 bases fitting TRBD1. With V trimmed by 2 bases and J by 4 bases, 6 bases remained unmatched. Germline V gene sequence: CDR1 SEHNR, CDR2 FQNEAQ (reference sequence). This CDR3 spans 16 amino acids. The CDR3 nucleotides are TGTGCCAGCAGCTTATTGGTCGGGACAGGGGGAGAGACCCAGTACTTC. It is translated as CASSLLVGTGGETQYF.

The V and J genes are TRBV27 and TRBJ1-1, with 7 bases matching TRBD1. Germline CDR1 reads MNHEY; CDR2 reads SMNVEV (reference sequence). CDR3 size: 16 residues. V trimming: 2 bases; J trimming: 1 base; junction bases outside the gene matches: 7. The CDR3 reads CASSLRGQARNTEAFF. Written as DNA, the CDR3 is TGTGCCAGCAGTTTACGAGGACAGGCAAGGAACACTGAAGCTTTCTTT.

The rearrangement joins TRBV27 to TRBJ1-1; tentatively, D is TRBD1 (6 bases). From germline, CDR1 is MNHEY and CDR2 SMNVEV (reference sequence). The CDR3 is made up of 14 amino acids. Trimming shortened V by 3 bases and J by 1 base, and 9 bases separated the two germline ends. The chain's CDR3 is CASSLGHRNTEAFF. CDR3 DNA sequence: TGTGCCAGCAGTTTGGGACACCGGAACACTGAAGCTTTCTTT.

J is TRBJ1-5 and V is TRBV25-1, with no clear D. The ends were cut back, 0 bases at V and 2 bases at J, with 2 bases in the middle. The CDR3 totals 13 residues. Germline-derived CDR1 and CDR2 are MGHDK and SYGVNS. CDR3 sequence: CASSEYGNQPQHF. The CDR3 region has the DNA TGTGCCAGCAGTGAATACGGCAATCAGCCCCAGCATTTT.

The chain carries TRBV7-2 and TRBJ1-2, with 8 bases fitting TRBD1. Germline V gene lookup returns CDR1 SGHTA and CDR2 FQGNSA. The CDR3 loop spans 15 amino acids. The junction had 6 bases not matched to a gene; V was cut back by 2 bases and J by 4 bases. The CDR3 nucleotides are TGTGCCAGCAGCTTAAGTCGCGGGACAGGCTATGGCTACACCTTC. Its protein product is CASSLSRGTGYGYTF. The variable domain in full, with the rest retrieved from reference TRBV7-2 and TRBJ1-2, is GAGVSQSPSNKVTEKGKDVELRCDPISGHTALYWYRQSLGQGLEFLIYFQGNSAPDKSGLPSDRFSAERTGGSVSTLTIQRTQQEDSAVYLCASSLSRGTGYGYTFGSGTRLTVV.

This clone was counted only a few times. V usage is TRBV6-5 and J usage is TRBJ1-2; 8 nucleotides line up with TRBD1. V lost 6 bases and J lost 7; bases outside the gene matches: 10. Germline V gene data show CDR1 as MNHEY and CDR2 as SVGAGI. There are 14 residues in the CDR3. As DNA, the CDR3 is TGTGCCAGCAGGCCCACAGGGGGAAGGGCTGGCTACACCTTC. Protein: CASRPTGGRAGYTF.